A selection of T cell receptor beta chains follows, all from one sample in a study of shared clonotypes between healthy human individuals. Data came from immunoSEQ multiplex PCR; TCRdb stores just in-frame clones and leaves some out. The table lists 650,000 to 700,000 clones, about 90% of them singletons. Source material: memory CD8+ T cells from PBMCs. These receptors came from a man between 18 and 35 years old in good health. Some clones in this sample may be carry-over from other donors' samples. CDR3s include the opening cysteine and the closing phenylalanine or tryptophan. D genes are given only for firm matches. Some rows have no size entry. The others give once, few or many, or a class for an expanded clone.

v_call	d_call	clone_size	j_call	cdr3_aa	cdr3_nt
TRBV10-3	TRBD1	-	TRBJ1-5	CAISEVRGLNQPQHF	TGTGCCATCAGTGAGGTCAGGGGGTTGAATCAGCCCCAGCATTTT
TRBV27	-	-	TRBJ1-2	CASGWGVTYGYTF	TGTGCCAGCGGCTGGGGGGTGACCTATGGCTACACCTTC
TRBV10-3	-	-	TRBJ1-2	CAIKGDRGGDYGYTF	TGTGCCATCAAGGGTGATAGGGGCGGGGACTATGGCTACACCTTC
TRBV2	-	-	TRBJ2-7	CASGGWAYEQYF	TGTGCCAGCGGGGGATGGGCCTACGAGCAGTACTTC
TRBV7-9	-	few	TRBJ2-3	CASRFPGTGSADTQYF	TGTGCCAGCAGGTTTCCCGGGACCGGATCAGCGGATACGCAGTATTTT
TRBV4-2	-	-	TRBJ2-5	CASSRLGVEETQYF	TGTGCCAGCAGCCGGCTAGGGGTAGAGGAGACCCAGTACTTC
TRBV11-2	-	-	TRBJ2-7	CASSHILGLDSYEQYF	TGTGCCAGCAGCCACATCTTGGGACTGGACTCCTACGAGCAGTACTTC
TRBV5-4	-	few	TRBJ1-1	CASSSGGTEAFF	TGTGCCAGCAGCTCGGGAGGGACTGAAGCTTTCTTT
TRBV9	-	-	TRBJ2-7	CASSPTGRTYEQYF	TGTGCCAGCAGCCCAACCGGGCGGACTTACGAGCAGTACTTC
TRBV6-5	-	once	TRBJ1-1	CASSYGGVAFF	TGTGCCAGCAGTTACGGAGGGGTAGCTTTCTTT
TRBV28	TRBD1	-	TRBJ2-5	CASSPGGHYQETQYF	TGTGCCAGCAGTCCAGGGGGACACTACCAAGAGACCCAGTACTTC
TRBV28	TRBD1	-	TRBJ1-5	CAGTGGSNQPQHF	TGTGCCGGGACAGGGGGCAGCAATCAGCCCCAGCATTTT
TRBV27	TRBD1	-	TRBJ2-7	CASSSAFTMDRGGYEQYF	TGTGCCAGCAGTTCCGCTTTCACAATGGACAGGGGGGGCTACGAGCAGTACTTC
TRBV5-6	TRBD2	-	TRBJ2-3	CASSPTRAGGRTDTQYF	TGTGCCAGCAGCCCTACCCGAGCGGGAGGGCGCACAGATACGCAGTATTTT
TRBV5-4	-	-	TRBJ1-2	CASSLGFQDPIGYTF	TGTGCCAGCAGCTTGGGGTTCCAAGACCCGATTGGCTACACCTTC
TRBV7-9	-	-	TRBJ2-7	CASSLAVQGSYEQYF	TGTGCCAGCAGCTTAGCGGTCCAGGGTTCCTACGAGCAGTACTTC
TRBV4-3	TRBD2	once	TRBJ2-3	CASSQEVAGGIHTDTQYF	TGCGCCAGCAGCCAAGAGGTAGCGGGAGGGATACACACAGATACGCAGTATTTT
TRBV4-3	-	-	TRBJ1-2	CASSQAADSPRTTGYTF	TGCGCCAGCAGCCAAGCAGCGGACAGTCCACGCACGACTGGCTACACCTTC
TRBV14	-	-	TRBJ2-1	CASSQRGPSYNEQFF	TGTGCCAGCAGCCAGCGGGGACCGTCCTACAATGAGCAGTTCTTC
TRBV28	-	-	TRBJ2-5	CASSFRQYGDQETQYF	TGTGCCAGCAGTTTTCGTCAATATGGAGACCAAGAGACCCAGTACTTC
TRBV11-2	TRBD2	-	TRBJ2-1	CASSLEAGAYNEQFF	TGTGCCAGCAGCTTAGAAGCGGGAGCCTACAATGAGCAGTTCTTC
TRBV5-1	TRBD1	-	TRBJ1-1	CASSWTGAMNTEAFF	TGCGCCAGCAGCTGGACAGGAGCGATGAACACTGAAGCTTTCTTT
TRBV5-4	-	-	TRBJ1-2	CASSLRGTSNYGYTF	TGTGCCAGCAGCTTGAGGGGAACCTCTAACTATGGCTACACCTTC
TRBV11-2	TRBD2	-	TRBJ2-1	CASSLGLAGLFF	TGTGCCAGCAGCTTAGGACTAGCGGGACTGTTCTTC
TRBV11-2	-	-	TRBJ1-5	CASSLIGRPNQPQHF	TGTGCCAGCAGCTTAATTGGTAGACCCAATCAGCCCCAGCATTTT
TRBV30	TRBD2	-	TRBJ2-3	CAWSSGLAGNGDTQYF	TGTGCCTGGAGTTCGGGACTAGCGGGAAATGGGGATACGCAGTATTTT
TRBV28	-	-	TRBJ2-1	CASSLSPILNEQFF	TGTGCCAGCAGTCTCAGCCCAATTTTGAATGAGCAGTTCTTC
TRBV5-5	-	-	TRBJ2-7	CASSPRGYEQYF	TGTGCCAGCAGCCCCCGGGGCTACGAGCAGTACTTC
TRBV4-2	-	-	TRBJ1-5	CASSPTPGGQINQPQHF	TGTGCCAGCAGCCCAACTCCGGGTGGACAGATCAATCAGCCCCAGCATTTT
TRBV27	-	-	TRBJ2-7	CASSHRDGDYEQYF	TGTGCCAGCAGTCACCGGGACGGAGACTACGAGCAGTACTTC
TRBV13	TRBD2	-	TRBJ2-7	CASSLGRLAGGYEQYF	TGTGCCAGCAGCTTAGGCCGACTAGCGGGAGGCTACGAGCAGTACTTC
TRBV27	TRBD2	-	TRBJ2-7	CASSSFGRAEQYF	TGTGCCAGCAGTTCATTCGGGAGGGCCGAGCAGTACTTC
TRBV27	-	-	TRBJ2-1	CASSPRDGVYNEQFF	TGTGCCAGCAGTCCTCGGGACGGAGTCTACAATGAGCAGTTCTTC
TRBV11-2	TRBD1	-	TRBJ2-7	CASSPNTRDRGFYEQYF	TGTGCCAGCAGCCCCAACACACGGGACAGGGGATTTTACGAGCAGTACTTC
TRBV7-9	-	-	TRBJ2-1	CASSLEGLNYNEQFF	TGTGCCAGCAGCTTAGAAGGGTTAAACTACAATGAGCAGTTCTTC
TRBV28	-	-	TRBJ2-3	CASRRGPLGQYF	TGTGCCAGCAGACGAGGCCCCCTCGGGCAGTATTTT
TRBV19	-	-	TRBJ1-1	CASSIWWNTEAFF	TGTGCCAGTAGTATTTGGTGGAACACTGAAGCTTTCTTT
TRBV7-3	-	-	TRBJ1-5	CASSLGGWNQPQHF	TGTGCCAGCAGCTTGGGGGGATGGAATCAGCCCCAGCATTTT
TRBV10-1	-	-	TRBJ1-1	CASSEDLEEAFF	TGCGCCAGCAGTGAGGACCTTGAGGAGGCTTTCTTT
TRBV11-2	TRBD1	-	TRBJ2-5	CASSDRGLSTQYF	TGTGCCAGCAGCGACAGGGGGCTTTCGACCCAGTACTTC
TRBV27	-	once	TRBJ2-7	CASSLTAGSSYEQYF	TGTGCCAGCAGTTTAACGGCAGGGAGCTCCTACGAGCAGTACTTC
TRBV2	-	-	TRBJ2-7	CASFTAISYEQYF	TGTGCCAGCTTTACTGCCATCTCCTACGAGCAGTACTTC
TRBV6-5	-	few	TRBJ1-1	CASSDRDTTEAFF	TGTGCCAGCAGCGACCGGGACACGACGGAGGCTTTCTTT
TRBV9	-	-	TRBJ1-2	CASSPGGSNYGYTF	TGTGCCAGCAGCCCGGGTGGCAGCAACTATGGCTACACCTTC
TRBV7-2	-	-	TRBJ2-7	CASSFGVETSSYEQYF	TGTGCCAGCAGCTTCGGCGTGGAAACGAGCTCCTACGAGCAGTACTTC
TRBV29-1	-	-	TRBJ2-6	CSVESIVGAGANVLTF	TGCAGCGTTGAAAGTATTGTGGGGGCCGGGGCCAACGTCCTGACTTTC
TRBV6-6	-	-	TRBJ2-7	CASSYPGASYEQYF	TGTGCCAGCAGTTACCCGGGTGCCTCCTACGAGCAGTACTTC
TRBV29-1	-	-	TRBJ1-2	CSVRGFYGYTF	TGCAGCGTCCGGGGTTTCTATGGCTACACCTTC
TRBV7-8	TRBD1	-	TRBJ1-2	CASSEGTGVNYGYTF	TGTGCCAGCTCGGAGGGGACAGGGGTTAACTATGGCTACACCTTC
TRBV6-5	-	few	TRBJ1-1	CASMYSARRNTEAFF	TGTGCCAGCATGTACTCGGCACGAAGGAACACTGAAGCTTTCTTT
TRBV5-4	TRBD1	-	TRBJ2-1	CASRYDRGTYNEQFF	TGTGCCAGCAGATACGACAGGGGGACCTACAATGAGCAGTTCTTC
TRBV9	-	-	TRBJ2-1	CASSVALVSYNEQFF	TGTGCCAGCAGCGTAGCCCTAGTCTCCTACAATGAGCAGTTCTTC
TRBV7-3	-	once	TRBJ2-3	CASSRTHRGDTQYF	TGTGCCAGCAGCCGAACACACCGAGGGGATACGCAGTATTTT
TRBV4-1	TRBD1	-	TRBJ2-1	CASSQAGTGFNEQFF	TGCGCCAGCAGCCAGGCCGGGACAGGGTTCAATGAGCAGTTCTTC
TRBV10-3	-	-	TRBJ1-2	CAISELGTDSYGYTF	TGTGCCATCAGTGAGCTTGGGACTGATTCTTATGGCTACACCTTC